This TCR beta chain was captured in a study of cytomegalovirus exposure and HLA in healthy donors. Regarding the study as a whole: Highly shared variants forming one cluster were likely a sequencing artifact. Data from an earlier analysis indicated that most TCR beta V segments were productive either about 87% or about 30% of the time.

A remark on this clone: The antigen is undetermined.

Amplification used 60 Vbeta primers and 13 Jbeta primers. Produced via immunoSEQ multiplex PCR; TCRdb's table is partial and in-frame only. The data hold 150,000 or so clones, with roughly 80% observed a single time. In germline, CDR1 is SGHRS, CDR2 YFSETQ. V was clipped by 0 bases and J by 7 bases, with 10 bases between them. This CDR3 has 14 residues. Sequencing used PBMCs. The receptor's source is a male donor in good health and CMV-seronegative. The chain employs TRBV5-1 and TRBJ2-2, with a possible D match to TRBD1 (5 bases). CDR3 sequence reads: CASSLGTSHGELFF. The DNA of the CDR3 is TGCGCCAGCAGCTTGGGGACATCCCACGGGGAGCTGTTTTTT.